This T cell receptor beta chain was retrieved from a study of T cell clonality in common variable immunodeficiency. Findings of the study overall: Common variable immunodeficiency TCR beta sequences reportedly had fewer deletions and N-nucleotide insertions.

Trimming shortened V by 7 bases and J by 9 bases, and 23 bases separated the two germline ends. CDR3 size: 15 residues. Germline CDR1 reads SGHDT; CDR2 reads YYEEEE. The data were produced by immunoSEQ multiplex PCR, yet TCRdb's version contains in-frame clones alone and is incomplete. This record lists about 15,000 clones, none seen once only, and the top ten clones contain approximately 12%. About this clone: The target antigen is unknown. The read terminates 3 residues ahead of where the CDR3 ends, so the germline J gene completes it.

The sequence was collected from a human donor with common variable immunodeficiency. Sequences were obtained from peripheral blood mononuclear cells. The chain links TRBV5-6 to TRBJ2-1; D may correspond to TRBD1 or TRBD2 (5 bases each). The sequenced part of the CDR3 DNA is TGTGCCAGCTCCCGAGGGGCCTCAGGGTTCCGTGAG. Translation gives CASSRGASGFRE. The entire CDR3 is CASSRGASGFREQFF.